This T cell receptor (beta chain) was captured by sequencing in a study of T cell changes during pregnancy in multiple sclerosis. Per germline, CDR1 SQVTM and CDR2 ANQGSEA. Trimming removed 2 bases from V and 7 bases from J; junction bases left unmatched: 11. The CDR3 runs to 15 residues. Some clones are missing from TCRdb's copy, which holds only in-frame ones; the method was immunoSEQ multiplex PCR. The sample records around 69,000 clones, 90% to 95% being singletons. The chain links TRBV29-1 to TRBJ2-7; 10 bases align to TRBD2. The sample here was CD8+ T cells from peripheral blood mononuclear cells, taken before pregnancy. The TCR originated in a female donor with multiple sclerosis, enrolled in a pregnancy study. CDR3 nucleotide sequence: TGCAGCGTTGAACGTTTTGAGCGGGGGGGCTGGGAGCAGTACTTC. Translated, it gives CSVERFERGGWEQYF.